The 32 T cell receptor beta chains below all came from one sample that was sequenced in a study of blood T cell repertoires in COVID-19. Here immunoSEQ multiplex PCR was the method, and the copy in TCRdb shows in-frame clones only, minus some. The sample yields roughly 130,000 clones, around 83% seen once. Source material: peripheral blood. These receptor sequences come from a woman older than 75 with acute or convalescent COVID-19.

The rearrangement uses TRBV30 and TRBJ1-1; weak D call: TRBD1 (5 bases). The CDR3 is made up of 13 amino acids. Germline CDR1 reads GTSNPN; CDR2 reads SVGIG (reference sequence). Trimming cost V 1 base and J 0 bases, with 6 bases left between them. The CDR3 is CAWSGQLNTEAFF. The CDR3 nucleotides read TGTGCCTGGAGTGGACAGCTGAACACTGAAGCTTTCTTT.

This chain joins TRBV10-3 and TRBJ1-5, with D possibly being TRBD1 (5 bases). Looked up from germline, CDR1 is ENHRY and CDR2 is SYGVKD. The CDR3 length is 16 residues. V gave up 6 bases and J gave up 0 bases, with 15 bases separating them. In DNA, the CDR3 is TGTGCCATCAGCGAAAGTGCAGGGTATAGCAATCAGCCCCAGCATTTT. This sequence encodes CAISESAGYSNQPQHF.

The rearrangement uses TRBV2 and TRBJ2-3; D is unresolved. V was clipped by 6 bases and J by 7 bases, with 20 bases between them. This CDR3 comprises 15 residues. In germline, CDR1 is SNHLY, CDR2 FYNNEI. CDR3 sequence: CASRELGIGGYTQYF. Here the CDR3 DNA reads TGTGCCAGCAGAGAGCTTGGTATTGGCGGATATACGCAGTATTTT.

This CDR3 is CASSRQGPANTGELFF. The CDR3, as DNA: TGTGCCAGCAGCCGACAGGGCCCCGCGAACACCGGGGAGCTGTTTTTT. The chain has TRBV14 and TRBJ2-2; TRBD1 agrees at 7 bases. Trimming at V came to 4 bases and at J to 0 bases, leaving 5 bases not matched to a gene. The CDR3 has 16 amino acids. CDR1 and CDR2 (germline): SGHDN, FVKESK. Using reference TRBV14 and TRBJ2-2 for the parts outside the CDR3, the full variable domain is EAGVTQFPSHSVIEKGQTVTLRCDPISGHDNLYWYRRVMGKEIKFLLHFVKESKQDESGMPNNRFLAERTGGTYSTLKVQPAELEDSGVYFCASSRQGPANTGELFFGEGSRLTVL.

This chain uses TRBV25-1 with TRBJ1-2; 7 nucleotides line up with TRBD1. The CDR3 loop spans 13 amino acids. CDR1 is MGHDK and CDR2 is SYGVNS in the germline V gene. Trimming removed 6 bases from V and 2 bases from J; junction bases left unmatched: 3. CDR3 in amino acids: CASSRTGNYGYTF. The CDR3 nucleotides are TGTGCCAGCAGCCGGACAGGCAACTATGGCTACACCTTC.

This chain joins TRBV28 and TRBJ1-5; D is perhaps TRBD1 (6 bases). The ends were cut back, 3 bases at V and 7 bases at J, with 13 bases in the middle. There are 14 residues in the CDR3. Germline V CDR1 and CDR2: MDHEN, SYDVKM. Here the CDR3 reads CASSFPGAWQPQHF. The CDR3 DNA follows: TGTGCCAGCAGTTTCCCAGGGGCTTGGCAGCCCCAGCATTTT.

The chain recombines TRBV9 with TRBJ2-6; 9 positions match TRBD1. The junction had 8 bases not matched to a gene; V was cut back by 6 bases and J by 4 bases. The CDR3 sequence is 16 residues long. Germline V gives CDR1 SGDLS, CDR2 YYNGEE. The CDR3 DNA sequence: TGTGCCAGCAAGGGACAGGGATTCGCCGGGGCCAACGTCCTGACTTTC. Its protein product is CASKGQGFAGANVLTF.

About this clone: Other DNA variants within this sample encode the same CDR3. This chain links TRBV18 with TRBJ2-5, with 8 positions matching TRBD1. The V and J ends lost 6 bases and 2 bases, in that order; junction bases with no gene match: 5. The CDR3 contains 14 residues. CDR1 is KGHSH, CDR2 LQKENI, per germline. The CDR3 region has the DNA TGTGCCAGCTCTCTGGGACAGGTTCAAGAGACCCAGTACTTC. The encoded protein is CASSLGQVQETQYF. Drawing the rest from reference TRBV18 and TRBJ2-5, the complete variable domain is NAGVMQNPRHLVRRRGQEARLRCSPMKGHSHVYWYRQLPEEGLKFMVYLQKENIIDESGMPKERFSAEFPKEGPSILRIQQVVRGDSAAYFCASSLGQVQETQYFGPGTRLLVL.

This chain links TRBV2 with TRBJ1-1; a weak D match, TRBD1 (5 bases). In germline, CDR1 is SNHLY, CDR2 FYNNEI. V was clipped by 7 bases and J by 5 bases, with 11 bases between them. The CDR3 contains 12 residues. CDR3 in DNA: TGTGCCAGCACCGAGGGGAGGACTGAAGCTTTCTTT. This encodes CASTEGRTEAFF.

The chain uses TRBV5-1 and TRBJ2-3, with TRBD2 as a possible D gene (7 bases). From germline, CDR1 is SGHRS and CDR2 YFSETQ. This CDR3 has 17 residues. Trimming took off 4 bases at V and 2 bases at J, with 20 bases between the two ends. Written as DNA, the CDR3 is TGCGCCAGCAGCACCCCACCCGGGGGGCCGAACACAGATACGCAGTATTTT. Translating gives CASSTPPGGPNTDTQYF.

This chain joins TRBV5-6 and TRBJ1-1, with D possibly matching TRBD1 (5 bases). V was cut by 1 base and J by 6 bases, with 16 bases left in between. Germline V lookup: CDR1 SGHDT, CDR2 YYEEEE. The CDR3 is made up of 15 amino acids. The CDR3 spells CASSLKGLTKSEAFF. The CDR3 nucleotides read TGTGCCAGCAGCTTGAAGGGACTGACTAAGTCTGAAGCTTTCTTT.

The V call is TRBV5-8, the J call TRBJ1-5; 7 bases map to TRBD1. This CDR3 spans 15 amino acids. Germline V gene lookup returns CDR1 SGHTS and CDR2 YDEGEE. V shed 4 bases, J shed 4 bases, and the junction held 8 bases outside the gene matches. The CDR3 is CASSPGTVPNQPQHF. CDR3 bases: TGTGCCAGCAGCCCCGGGACAGTTCCGAATCAGCCCCAGCATTTT.

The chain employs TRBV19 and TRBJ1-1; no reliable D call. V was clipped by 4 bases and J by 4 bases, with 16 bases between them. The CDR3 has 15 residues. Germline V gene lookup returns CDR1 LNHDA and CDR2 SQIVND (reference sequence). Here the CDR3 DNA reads TGTGCCAGTAGTAGAGGGCCATCGGGAGGCACTGAAGCTTTCTTT. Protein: CASSRGPSGGTEAFF. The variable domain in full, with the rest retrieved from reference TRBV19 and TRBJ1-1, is DGGITQSPKYLFRKEGQNVTLSCEQNLNHDAMYWYRQDPGQGLRLIYYSQIVNDFQKGDIAEGYSVSREKKESFPLTVTSAQKNPTAFYLCASSRGPSGGTEAFFGQGTRLTVV.

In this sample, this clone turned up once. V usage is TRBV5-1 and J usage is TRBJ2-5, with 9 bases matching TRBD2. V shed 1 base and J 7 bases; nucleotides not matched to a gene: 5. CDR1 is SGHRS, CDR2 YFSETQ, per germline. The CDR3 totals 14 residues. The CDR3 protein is CASSLTRGGGTQYF. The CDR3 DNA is TGCGCCAGCAGCTTGACTCGCGGGGGGGGGACCCAGTACTTC.

CDR3: CATSRGGTGDLEGYTF. In nucleotides, the CDR3 is TGTGCCACCAGCAGAGGGGGGACAGGGGACTTAGAGGGCTACACCTTC. This sequence joins TRBV15 and TRBJ1-2; 10 bases line up with TRBD1. CDR1 and CDR2 (germline): LNHNV, YYDKDF (reference sequence). V shed 1 base and J 8 bases; nucleotides not matched to a gene: 10. The CDR3 covers 16 residues.

The CDR3 is CATSDPRRGGREQFF. The CDR3 nucleotides are TGTGCCACCAGTGACCCTAGGCGCGGGGGCCGGGAGCAGTTCTTC. J is TRBJ2-1 and V is TRBV24-1; possibly TRBD2 for D (7 bases). CDR1 KGHDR and CDR2 SFDVKD come from the germline V gene. Trimming stripped 4 bases from V and 10 bases from J, with 19 bases between. The CDR3 totals 15 residues.

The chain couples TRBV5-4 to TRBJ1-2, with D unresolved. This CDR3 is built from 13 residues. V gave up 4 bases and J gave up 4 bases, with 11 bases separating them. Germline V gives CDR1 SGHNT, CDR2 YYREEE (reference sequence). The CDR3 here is CASSPEGFYGYTF. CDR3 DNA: TGTGCCAGCAGCCCCGAGGGTTTCTATGGCTACACCTTC.

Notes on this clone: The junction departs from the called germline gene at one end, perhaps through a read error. DNA of the CDR3: TGCAGCGTGGAAGGTTATAGCTCTCATACGCAGTATTTT. It is translated as CSVEGYSSHTQYF. V gene TRBV29-1 combines with J gene TRBJ2-3; D gene uncertain. Germline CDR1 and CDR2: SQVTM and ANQGSEA. This CDR3 has 13 amino acids.

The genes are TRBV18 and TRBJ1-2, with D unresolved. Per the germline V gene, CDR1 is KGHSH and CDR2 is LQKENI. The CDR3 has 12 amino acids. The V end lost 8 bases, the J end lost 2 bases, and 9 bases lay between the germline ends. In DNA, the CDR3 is TGTGCCAGCACCGGTGAGAACTATGGCTACACCTTC. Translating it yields CASTGENYGYTF.

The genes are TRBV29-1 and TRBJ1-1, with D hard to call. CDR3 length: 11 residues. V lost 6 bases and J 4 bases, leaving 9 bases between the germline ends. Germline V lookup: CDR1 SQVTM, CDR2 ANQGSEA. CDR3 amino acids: CSVKSTTEAFF. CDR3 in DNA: TGCAGCGTAAAGAGTACCACTGAAGCTTTCTTT.

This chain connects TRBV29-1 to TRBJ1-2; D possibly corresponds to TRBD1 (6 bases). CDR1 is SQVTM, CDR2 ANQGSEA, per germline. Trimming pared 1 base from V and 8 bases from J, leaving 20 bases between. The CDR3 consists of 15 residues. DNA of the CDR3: TGCAGCGTTGAAGGGGGCGGGGGCCAACAAGGAGGCTACACCTTC. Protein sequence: CSVEGGGGQQGGYTF. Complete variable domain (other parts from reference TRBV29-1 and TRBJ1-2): SAVISQKPSRDICQRGTSLTIQCQVDSQVTMMFWYRQQPGQSLTLIATANQGSEATYESGFVIDKFPISRPNLTFSTLTVSNMSPEDSSIYLCSVEGGGGQQGGYTFGSGTRLTVV.

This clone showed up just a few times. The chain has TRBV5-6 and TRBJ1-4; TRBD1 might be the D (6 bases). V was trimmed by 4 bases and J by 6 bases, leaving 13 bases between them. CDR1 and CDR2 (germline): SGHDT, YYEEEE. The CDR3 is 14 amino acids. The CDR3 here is CASSPRTVYEKLFF. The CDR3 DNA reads TGTGCCAGCAGCCCGCGGACAGTCTATGAAAAACTGTTTTTT. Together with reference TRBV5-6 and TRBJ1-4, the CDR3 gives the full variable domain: DAGVTQSPTHLIKTRGQQVTLRCSPKSGHDTVSWYQQALGQGPQFIFQYYEEEERQRGNFPDRFSGHQFPNYSSELNVNALLLGDSALYLCASSPRTVYEKLFFGSGTQLSVL.

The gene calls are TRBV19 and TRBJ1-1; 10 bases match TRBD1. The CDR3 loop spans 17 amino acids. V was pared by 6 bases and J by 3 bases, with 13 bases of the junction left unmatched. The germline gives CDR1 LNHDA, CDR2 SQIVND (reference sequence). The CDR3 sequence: CASSRTPGQGLYTEAFF. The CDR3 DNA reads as TGTGCCAGTAGCCGTACTCCGGGACAGGGGTTGTACACTGAAGCTTTCTTT.

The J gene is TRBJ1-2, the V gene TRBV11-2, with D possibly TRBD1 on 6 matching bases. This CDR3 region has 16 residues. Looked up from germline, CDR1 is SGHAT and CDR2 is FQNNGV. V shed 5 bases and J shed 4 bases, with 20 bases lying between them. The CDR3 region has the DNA TGTGCCAGCAGCCTTAGGGGCTTCAGGGGCGGCTATGGCTACACCTTC. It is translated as CASSLRGFRGGYGYTF.

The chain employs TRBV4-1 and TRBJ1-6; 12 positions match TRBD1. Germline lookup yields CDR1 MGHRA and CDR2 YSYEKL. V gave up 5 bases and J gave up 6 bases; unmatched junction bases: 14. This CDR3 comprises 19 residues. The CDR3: CASSLTGTGGSDANSPLHF. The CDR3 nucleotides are TGCGCCAGCAGCTTAACCGGGACAGGGGGCTCCGACGCTAATTCACCCCTCCACTTT.

The CDR3 bases are TGTGCCAGCAGTTACTCCCCTGGCAGCGGATGGGGCTACACCTTC. Its protein product is CASSYSPGSGWGYTF. This chain joins TRBV6-2 or TRBV6-3 and TRBJ1-2, with unresolved D. The CDR3 has 15 residues. V lost 0 bases to trimming and J lost 8 bases, with 16 bases between them. The V gene's germline CDR1 is MNHEY and CDR2 SVGEGT.

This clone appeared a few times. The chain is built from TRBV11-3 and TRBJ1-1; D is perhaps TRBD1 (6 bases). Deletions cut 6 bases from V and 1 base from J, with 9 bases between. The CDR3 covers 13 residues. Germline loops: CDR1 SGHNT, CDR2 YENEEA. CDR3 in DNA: TGTGCCAGCAGTTACAGGGCGAACACTGAAGCTTTCTTT. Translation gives CASSYRANTEAFF. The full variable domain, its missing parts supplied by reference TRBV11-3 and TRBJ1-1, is EAGVVQSPRYKIIEKKQPVAFWCNPISGHNTLYWYLQNLGQGPELLIRYENEEAVDDSQLPKDRFSAERLKGVDSTLKIQPAELGDSAVYLCASSYRANTEAFFGQGTRLTVV.

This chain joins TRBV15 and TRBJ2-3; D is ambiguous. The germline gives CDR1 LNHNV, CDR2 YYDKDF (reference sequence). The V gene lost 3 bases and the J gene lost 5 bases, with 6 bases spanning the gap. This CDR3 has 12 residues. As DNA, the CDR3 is TGTGCCACCAGCAGGGCTAGAGATACGCAGTATTTT. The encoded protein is CATSRARDTQYF.

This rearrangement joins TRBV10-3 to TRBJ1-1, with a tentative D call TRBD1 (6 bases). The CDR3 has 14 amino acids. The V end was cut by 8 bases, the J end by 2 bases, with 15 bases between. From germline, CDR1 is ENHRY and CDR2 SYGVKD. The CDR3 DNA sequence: TGTGCCATCGCAGAACAGGGAACTAACACTGAAGCTTTCTTT. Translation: CAIAEQGTNTEAFF.

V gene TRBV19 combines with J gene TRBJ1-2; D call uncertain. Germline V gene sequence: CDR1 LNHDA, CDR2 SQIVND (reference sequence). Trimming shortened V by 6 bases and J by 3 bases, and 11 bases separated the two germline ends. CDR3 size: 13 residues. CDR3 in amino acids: CASRLVGDYGYTF. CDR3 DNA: TGTGCCAGTAGGCTGGTGGGCGACTATGGCTACACCTTC.

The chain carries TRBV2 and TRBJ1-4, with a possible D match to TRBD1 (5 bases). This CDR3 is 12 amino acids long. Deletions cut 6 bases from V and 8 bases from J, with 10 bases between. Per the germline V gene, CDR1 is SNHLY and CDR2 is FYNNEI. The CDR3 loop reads CASRSAGEKLFF. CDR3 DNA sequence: TGTGCCAGCAGATCGGCAGGGGAAAAACTGTTTTTT. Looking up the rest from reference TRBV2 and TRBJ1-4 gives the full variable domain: EPEVTQTPSHQVTQMGQEVILRCVPISNHLYFYWYRQILGQKVEFLVSFYNNEISEKSEIFDDQFSVERPDGSNFTLKIRSTKLEDSAMYFCASRSAGEKLFFGSGTQLSVL.

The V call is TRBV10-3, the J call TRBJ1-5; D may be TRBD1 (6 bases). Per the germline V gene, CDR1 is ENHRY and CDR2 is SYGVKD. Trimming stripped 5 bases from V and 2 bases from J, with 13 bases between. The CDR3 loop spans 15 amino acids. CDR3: CAISTTGQGNQPQHF. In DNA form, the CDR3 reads TGTGCCATCAGTACGACAGGTCAAGGCAATCAGCCCCAGCATTTT.